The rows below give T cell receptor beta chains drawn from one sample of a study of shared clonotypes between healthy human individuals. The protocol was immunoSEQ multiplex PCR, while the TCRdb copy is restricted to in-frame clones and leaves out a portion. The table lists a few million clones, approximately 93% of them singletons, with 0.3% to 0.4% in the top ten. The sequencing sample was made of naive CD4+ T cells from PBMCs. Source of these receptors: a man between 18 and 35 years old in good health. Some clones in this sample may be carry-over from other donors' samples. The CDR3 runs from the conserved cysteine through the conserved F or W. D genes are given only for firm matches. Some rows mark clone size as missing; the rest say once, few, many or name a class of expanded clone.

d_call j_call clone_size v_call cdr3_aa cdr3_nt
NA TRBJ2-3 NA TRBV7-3 CASSLTPESGDTQYF TGTGCCAGCAGCTTAACGCCGGAGAGCGGCGATACGCAGTATTTT
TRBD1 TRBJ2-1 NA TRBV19 CASSQTGSIPPPLQFF TGTGCCAGTAGCCAGACAGGGTCTATCCCTCCTCCCCTTCAGTTCTTC
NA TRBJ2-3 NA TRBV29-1 CSVDDPRGRGTDTQYF TGCAGCGTTGATGACCCCCGGGGTCGTGGCACAGATACGCAGTATTTT
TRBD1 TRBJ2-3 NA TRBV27 CASRDRGRGTDTQYF TGTGCCAGCAGGGACAGGGGGCGAGGTACAGATACGCAGTATTTT
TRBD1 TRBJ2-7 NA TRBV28 CASSPSGQGPHYEQYF TGTGCCAGCAGCCCTTCGGGACAGGGGCCCCATTACGAGCAGTACTTC
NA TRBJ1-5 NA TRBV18 CASSRGQSNQPQHF TGTGCCAGCTCTCGTGGACAGAGCAATCAGCCCCAGCATTTT
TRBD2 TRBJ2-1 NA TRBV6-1 CASSSGTSGSNEQFF TGTGCCAGCAGTTCCGGGACTAGCGGGAGCAATGAGCAGTTCTTC
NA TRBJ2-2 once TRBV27 CASSNLGLHTGELFF TGTGCCAGCAGTAACCTTGGACTCCACACCGGGGAGCTGTTTTTT
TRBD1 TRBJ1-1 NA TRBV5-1 CASSLEGATEAFF TGCGCCAGCAGCTTGGAGGGGGCCACTGAAGCTTTCTTT
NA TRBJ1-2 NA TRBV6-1 CASSEKSQNGNGYTF TGTGCCAGCAGTGAAAAGAGTCAGAATGGGAATGGCTACACCTTC
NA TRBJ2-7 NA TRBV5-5 CASSLASSPSYEQYF TGTGCCAGCAGCTTGGCCAGCAGCCCCTCCTACGAGCAGTACTTC
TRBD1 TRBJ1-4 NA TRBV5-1 CASSLGTGQVGEKLFF TGCGCCAGCAGCTTGGGGACAGGGCAGGTCGGTGAAAAACTGTTTTTT
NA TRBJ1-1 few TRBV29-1 CSARDHGGQAFF TGCAGCGCGAGGGACCACGGCGGACAAGCTTTCTTT
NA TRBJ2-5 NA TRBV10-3 CAIRTGPKGETQYF TGTGCCATCAGAACGGGGCCAAAGGGGGAGACCCAGTACTTC
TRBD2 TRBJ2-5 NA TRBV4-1 CASSQDRPGRGGIETQYF TGCGCCAGCAGCCAAGATCGTCCCGGGAGGGGGGGTATAGAGACCCAGTACTTC
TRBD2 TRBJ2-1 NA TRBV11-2 CASSSYGGRHYNEQFF TGTGCCAGCAGCTCCTATGGCGGGAGGCACTACAATGAGCAGTTCTTC
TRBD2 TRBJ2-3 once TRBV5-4 CASSPGLGSDTQYF TGTGCCAGCAGCCCGGGACTAGGATCAGATACGCAGTATTTT
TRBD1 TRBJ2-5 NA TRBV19 CASSSGTAEETQYF TGTGCCAGTAGTTCCGGGACAGCGGAAGAGACCCAGTACTTC
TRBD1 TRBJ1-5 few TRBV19 CASNPDRVSQPQHF TGTGCCAGTAATCCGGACAGGGTATCTCAGCCCCAGCATTTT
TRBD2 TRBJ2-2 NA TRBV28 CASKTGGHDTGELFF TGTGCCAGCAAAACGGGAGGGCACGACACCGGGGAGCTGTTTTTT
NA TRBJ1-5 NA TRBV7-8 CASSLAPDRLQGPQHF TGTGCCAGCAGCTTAGCACCTGACAGGTTGCAAGGACCCCAGCATTTT
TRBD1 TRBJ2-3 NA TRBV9 CASSRGQARSYTDTQYF TGTGCCAGCAGCAGAGGACAGGCCAGGTCTTACACAGATACGCAGTATTTT
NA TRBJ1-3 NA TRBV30 CAWSVVWDSGNTIYF TGTGCCTGGAGTGTAGTTTGGGACTCTGGAAACACCATATATTTT
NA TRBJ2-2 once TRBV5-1 CASSLVPGADTGELFF TGCGCCAGCAGCTTGGTCCCAGGGGCAGACACCGGGGAGCTGTTTTTT
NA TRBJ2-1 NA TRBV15 CATSRVLPEQFF TGTGCCACCAGCAGAGTCCTTCCTGAGCAGTTCTTC
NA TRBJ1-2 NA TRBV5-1 CASSLASNYGYTF TGCGCCAGCAGCTTGGCCTCTAACTATGGCTACACCTTC
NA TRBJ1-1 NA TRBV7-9 CASSLPTFEAFF TGTGCCAGCAGCTTACCGACATTTGAAGCTTTCTTT
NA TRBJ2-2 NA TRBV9 CASSGDRPNTGELFF TGTGCCAGCAGCGGTGATAGGCCGAACACCGGGGAGCTGTTTTTT
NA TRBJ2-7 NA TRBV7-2 CASSLGQGIYEQYF TGTGCCAGCAGCTTAGGTCAGGGAATCTACGAGCAGTACTTC
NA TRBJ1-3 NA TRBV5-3 CARRPEGTGNTIYF TGTGCCAGAAGGCCGGAGGGTACTGGAAACACCATATATTTT
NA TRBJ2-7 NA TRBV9 CASSVAQASYEQYF TGTGCCAGCAGCGTAGCCCAGGCCTCCTACGAGCAGTACTTC
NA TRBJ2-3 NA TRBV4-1 CASSQDRGKLGSRYF TGCGCCAGCAGCCAAGATAGGGGGAAACTAGGTTCAAGGTATTTT
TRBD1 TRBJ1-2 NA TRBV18 CASSPGTGDGYGYTF TGTGCCAGCTCACCCGGGACAGGGGATGGGTACGGCTACACCTTC
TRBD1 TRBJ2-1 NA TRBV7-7 CASSQDRFNEQFF TGTGCCAGCAGTCAGGACAGGTTCAATGAGCAGTTCTTC
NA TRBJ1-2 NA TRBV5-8 CASSLQRFPPWGYTF TGTGCCAGCAGCTTGCAGAGGTTCCCCCCTTGGGGCTACACCTTC
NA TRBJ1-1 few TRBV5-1 CASSLGVNTEAFF TGCGCCAGCAGCTTGGGGGTCAACACTGAAGCTTTCTTT
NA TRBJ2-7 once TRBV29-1 CSVERGRANEQYF TGCAGCGTCGAAAGGGGCAGGGCTAACGAGCAGTACTTC
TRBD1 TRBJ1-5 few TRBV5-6 CASSRQGSNQPQHF TGTGCCAGCAGCCGACAGGGGAGCAATCAGCCCCAGCATTTT
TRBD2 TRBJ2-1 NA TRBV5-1 CASSLYGTSVIVSYNEQFF TGCGCCAGCAGCTTGTACGGGACTAGCGTAATAGTATCCTACAATGAGCAGTTCTTC
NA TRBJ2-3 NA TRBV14 CASSQGLPDTQYF TGTGCCAGCAGCCAAGGACTCCCGGATACGCAGTATTTT
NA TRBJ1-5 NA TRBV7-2 CASSLVAGYQPQHF TGTGCCAGCAGCTTAGTGGCAGGGTATCAGCCCCAGCATTTT
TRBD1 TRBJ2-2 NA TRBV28 CASSLSGTGGTGELFF TGTGCCAGCAGTTTATCCGGGACAGGGGGGACCGGGGAGCTGTTTTTT
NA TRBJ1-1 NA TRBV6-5 CASTGGAEAFF TGTGCCAGCACCGGGGGCGCTGAAGCTTTCTTT
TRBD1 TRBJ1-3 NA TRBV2 CASSESTGGNTIYF TGTGCCAGCAGTGAATCGACAGGGGGAAACACCATATATTTT
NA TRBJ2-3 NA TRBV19 CASSIRFVSVQDTQYF TGTGCCAGTAGTATACGGTTCGTCAGTGTGCAAGATACGCAGTATTTT
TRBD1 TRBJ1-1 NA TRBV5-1 CASRHEDRATEAFF TGCGCCAGCAGGCATGAGGACAGGGCCACTGAAGCTTTCTTT
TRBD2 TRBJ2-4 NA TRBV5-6 CASSLAGVNIQYF TGTGCCAGCAGCTTAGCGGGAGTTAACATTCAGTACTTC
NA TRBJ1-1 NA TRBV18 CASSPPAKSEAFF TGTGCCAGCTCACCTCCTGCGAAGTCGGAAGCTTTCTTT
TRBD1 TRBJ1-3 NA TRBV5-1 CASSPGGSGNTIYF TGCGCCAGCAGCCCAGGGGGTTCTGGAAACACCATATATTTT
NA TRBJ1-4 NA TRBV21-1 CASPTTPRVTQGEKLFF TGTGCCAGCCCGACTACTCCTAGGGTGACCCAGGGTGAAAAACTGTTTTTT
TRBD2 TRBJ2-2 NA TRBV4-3 CASSLRVVAGKAGELFF TGCGCCAGCAGCCTGAGGGTGGTAGCGGGGAAGGCCGGGGAGCTGTTTTTT
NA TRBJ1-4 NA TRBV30 CAWSVLGKGPSGEKLFF TGTGCCTGGAGTGTCCTCGGGAAGGGACCCAGCGGGGAAAAACTGTTTTTT
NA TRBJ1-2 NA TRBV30 CAWSGAPTNYGYTF TGTGCCTGGAGTGGGGCACCGACTAACTATGGCTACACCTTC
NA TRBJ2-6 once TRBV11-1 CASHGANVLTF TGTGCCAGTCATGGGGCCAACGTCCTGACTTTC
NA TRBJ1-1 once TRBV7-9 CASMRWQDNTEAFF TGTGCCAGCATGCGTTGGCAGGACAACACTGAAGCTTTCTTT